This T cell receptor beta chain was retrieved from a study of T-cell memory formation after mild COVID-19. Trimming took 2 bases from V and 1 from J, leaving 12 bases between them. Germline V gives CDR1 SGHKS, CDR2 YYEKEE (reference sequence). The CDR3 has 15 amino acids. TCRdb re-called the 5' RACE reads with MiXCR, one entry per CDR3 protein. The sample lists 300,000 to 400,000 distinct CDR3 sequences, roughly 14% occurring once. This clonotype was seen at least ten times. This clonotype was sampled from a young man who had mild COVID-19 (a few samples of this study predate the infection). Cell type and time point are not known. Sequencing was performed on PBMCs or a T cell subset sorted from them (not recorded which). The rearrangement links TRBV5-5 to TRBJ2-5; D remains ambiguous. The CDR3 spells CASSFEHPSQETQYF. The CDR3 coding sequence is TGTGCCAGCAGCTTCGAGCACCCGTCCCAAGAGACCCAGTACTTC.